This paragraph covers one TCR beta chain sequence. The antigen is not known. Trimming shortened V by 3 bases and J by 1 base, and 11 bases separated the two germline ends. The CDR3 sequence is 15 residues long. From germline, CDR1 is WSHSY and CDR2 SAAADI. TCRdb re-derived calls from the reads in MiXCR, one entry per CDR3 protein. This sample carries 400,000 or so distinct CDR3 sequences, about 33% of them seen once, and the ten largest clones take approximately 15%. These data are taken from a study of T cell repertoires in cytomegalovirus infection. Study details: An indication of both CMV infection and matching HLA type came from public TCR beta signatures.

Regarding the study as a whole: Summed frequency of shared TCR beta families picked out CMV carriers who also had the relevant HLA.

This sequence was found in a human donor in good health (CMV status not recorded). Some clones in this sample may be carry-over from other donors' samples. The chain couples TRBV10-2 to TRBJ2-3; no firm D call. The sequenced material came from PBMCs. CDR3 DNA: TGCGCCAGCAGTGACTTCGGCTCCGGCACAGATACGCAGTATTTT. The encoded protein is CASSDFGSGTDTQYF.